The clone carrying this TCR beta chain was seen a few times. This CDR3 contains 15 residues. MiXCR was run by TCRdb on the RT-PCR reads, yielding one entry per CDR3 protein. The data contain a few hundred thousand distinct CDR3 sequences, roughly 14% of them singletons. The sample belongs to a study of patients and donors after allogeneic stem cell transplantation. The specimen was blood, either unsorted or a sorted T cell fraction (not recorded which). This receptor was taken from a human donor who was either an allogeneic HSCT recipient or a stem cell or donor lymphocyte infusion donor (not recorded which). It is not recorded whose cells these are; they may come from a transplant donor. V and J are TRBV21-1 and TRBJ2-7; the table's TRBD2 call for D was not verified on the DNA. TRBV21-1 is reported as a pseudogene. The CDR3 sequence: CASSYSAGADYEQYF. The CDR3 region has the DNA TGTGCCAGCAGCTACTCAGCGGGAGCAGACTACGAGCAGTACTTC.